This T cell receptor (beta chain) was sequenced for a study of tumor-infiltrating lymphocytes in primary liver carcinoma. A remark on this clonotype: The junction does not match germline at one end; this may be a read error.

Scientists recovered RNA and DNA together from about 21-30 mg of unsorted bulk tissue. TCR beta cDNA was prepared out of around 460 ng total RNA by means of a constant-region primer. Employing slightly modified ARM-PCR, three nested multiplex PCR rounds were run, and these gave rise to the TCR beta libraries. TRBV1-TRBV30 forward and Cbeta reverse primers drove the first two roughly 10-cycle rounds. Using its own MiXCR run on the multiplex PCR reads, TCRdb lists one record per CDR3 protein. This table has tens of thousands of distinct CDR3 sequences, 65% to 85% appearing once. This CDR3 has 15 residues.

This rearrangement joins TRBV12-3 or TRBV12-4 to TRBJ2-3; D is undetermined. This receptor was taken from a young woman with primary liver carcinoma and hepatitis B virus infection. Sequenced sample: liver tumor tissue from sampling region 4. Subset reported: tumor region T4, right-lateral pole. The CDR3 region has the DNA TGTGCCAGCAGTCTTCCCCCTCATAGCACAGTTACGCAGTATTTT. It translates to CASSLPPHSTVTQYF.